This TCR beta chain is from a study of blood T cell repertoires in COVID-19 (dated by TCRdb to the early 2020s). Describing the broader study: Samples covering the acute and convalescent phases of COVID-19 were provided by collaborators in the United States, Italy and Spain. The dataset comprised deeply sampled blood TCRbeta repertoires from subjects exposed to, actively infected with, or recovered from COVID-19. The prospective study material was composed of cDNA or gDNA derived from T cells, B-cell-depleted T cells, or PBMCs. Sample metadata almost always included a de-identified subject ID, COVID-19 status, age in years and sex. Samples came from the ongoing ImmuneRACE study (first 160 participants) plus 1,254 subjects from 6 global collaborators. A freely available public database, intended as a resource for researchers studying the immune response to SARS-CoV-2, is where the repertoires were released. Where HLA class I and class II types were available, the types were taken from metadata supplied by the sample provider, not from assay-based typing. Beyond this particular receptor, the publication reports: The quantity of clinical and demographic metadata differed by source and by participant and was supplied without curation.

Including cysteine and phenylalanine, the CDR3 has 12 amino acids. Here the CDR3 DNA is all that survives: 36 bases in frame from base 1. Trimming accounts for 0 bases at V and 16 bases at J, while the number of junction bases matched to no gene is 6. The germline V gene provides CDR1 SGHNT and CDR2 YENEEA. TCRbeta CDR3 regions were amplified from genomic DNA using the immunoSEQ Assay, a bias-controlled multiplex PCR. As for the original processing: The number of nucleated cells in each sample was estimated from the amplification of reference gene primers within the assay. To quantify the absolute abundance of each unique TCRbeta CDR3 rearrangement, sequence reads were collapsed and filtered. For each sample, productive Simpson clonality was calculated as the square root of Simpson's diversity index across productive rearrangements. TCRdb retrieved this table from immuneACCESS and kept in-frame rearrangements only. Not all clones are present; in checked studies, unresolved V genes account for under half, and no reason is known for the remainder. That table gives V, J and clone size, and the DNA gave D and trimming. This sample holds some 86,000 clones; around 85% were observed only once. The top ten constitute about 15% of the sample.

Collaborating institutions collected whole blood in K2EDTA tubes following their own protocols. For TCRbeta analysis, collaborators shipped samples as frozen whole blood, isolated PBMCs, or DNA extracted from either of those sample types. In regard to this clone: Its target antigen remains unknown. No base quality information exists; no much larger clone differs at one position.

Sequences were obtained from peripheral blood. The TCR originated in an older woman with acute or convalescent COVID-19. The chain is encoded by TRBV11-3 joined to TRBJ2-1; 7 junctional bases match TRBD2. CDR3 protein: CASSLDGRRGFF. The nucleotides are TGTGCCAGCAGCTTAGACGGGAGGAGAGGCTTCTTC.